The 6 T cell receptor beta chains given below trace back to one sample, sequenced in a study of blood T cell repertoires in COVID-19. Method: immunoSEQ multiplex PCR; TCRdb's copy keeps in-frame clones and lacks some. The sample holds approximately 300,000 clones; approximately 89% are singletons and the top ten take 1.8%. The sample was peripheral blood. The receptors were gathered from a woman aged 25 to 39 with COVID-19, enrolled during active disease.

The chain uses TRBV6-2 or TRBV6-3 and TRBJ1-1, with 8 bases lining up with TRBD1. The CDR3 runs 14 residues. J was trimmed by 5 bases and V by 4 bases; bases with no gene match: 6. CDR1 and CDR2 from the germline V gene are MNHEY and SVGEGT. The chain's CDR3 is CASSLQGGVTEAFF. DNA of the CDR3: TGTGCCAGCAGTTTACAGGGGGGAGTGACTGAAGCTTTCTTT.

V usage is TRBV2 and J usage is TRBJ2-3, with TRBD1 as a possible D gene (5 bases). The germline CDR1 and CDR2 sequences are SNHLY and FYNNEI. The CDR3 loop spans 13 amino acids. Trimming shortened V by 6 bases and J by 5 bases, and 12 bases separated the two germline ends. The CDR3 bases are TGTGCCAGCAGCAGGGCCCGAATAGATACGCAGTATTTT. Protein sequence: CASSRARIDTQYF.

The chain has TRBV28 and TRBJ1-5, with D perhaps TRBD1 (5 bases). Germline lookup yields CDR1 MDHEN and CDR2 SYDVKM. V was cut by 6 bases and J by 6 bases, with 15 bases left in between. This CDR3 contains 14 residues. CDR3 bases: TGTGCCAGCAGACCTCAGGGCGCTGGTCAGCCCCAGCATTTT. It codes for CASRPQGAGQPQHF.

The chain has TRBV30 and TRBJ1-2, with TRBD1 identical over 7 bases. This CDR3 has 12 residues. CDR1 GTSNPN and CDR2 SVGIG come from the germline V gene (reference sequence). The J segment lost 4 bases and the V segment lost 2 bases, leaving 1 base of the junction unmatched. The CDR3 protein is CAWSTGAYGYTF. CDR3 DNA sequence: TGTGCCTGGAGTACAGGGGCCTATGGCTACACCTTC.

The chain carries TRBV7-2 and TRBJ1-3; D ambiguous. Germline loops: CDR1 SGHTA, CDR2 FQGNSA. There are 12 residues in the CDR3. With 3 bases removed from V and 4 bases from J, the gap between germline ends came to 4 bases. The DNA of the CDR3 is TGTGCCAGCAGCTTGGCCGGAAACACCATATATTTT. Encoded protein: CASSLAGNTIYF. The full variable domain, in which reference TRBV7-2 and TRBJ1-3 provide the parts outside the CDR3, is GAGVSQSPSNKVTEKGKDVELRCDPISGHTALYWYRQSLGQGLEFLIYFQGNSAPDKSGLPSDRFSAERTGGSVSTLTIQRTQQEDSAVYLCASSLAGNTIYFGEGSWLTVV.

The rearrangement uses TRBV2 and TRBJ2-3; D unclear. CDR1 is SNHLY and CDR2 is FYNNEI in the germline V gene. The CDR3 has 10 residues. V gave up 10 bases and J gave up 4 bases, with 6 bases separating them. CDR3 loop: CATEADTQYF. For the CDR3, the DNA is TGTGCCACCGAGGCAGATACGCAGTATTTT.